This T cell receptor beta chain was sequenced during a study of shared clonotypes between healthy human individuals. Turning to the study itself: CD8 memory received one plate per donor, CD8 naive two, CD4 memory three and CD4 naive three.

Clones were sequenced by immunoSEQ multiplex PCR, and TCRdb holds only the in-frame ones, with some missing. The sample has 800,000 to 950,000 clones; 90% to 97% are singletons. The length of the CDR3 is 11 residues. Trimming stripped 5 bases from V and 4 bases from J, with 6 bases between. Germline V gene data show CDR1 as MNHEY and CDR2 as SMNVEV (reference sequence). The naive CD8 subset, CD45RO-negative cells positively selected for CCR7, excluded terminally differentiated effector memory CD45RA+ cells. Study donors comprised healthy, HIV-negative adults devoid of recent acute infection or vaccination. Remarks on this clone: Additional DNA sequences in this sample encode the identical CDR3.

The TCR was taken from a young man in good health. Input material: naive CD8+ T cells sorted from blood. V gene TRBV27 combines with J gene TRBJ2-7; D gene ambiguous. CDR3 nucleotide sequence: TGTGCCAGCAGTCTAGGGTACGAGCAGTACTTC. Protein product: CASSLGYEQYF.